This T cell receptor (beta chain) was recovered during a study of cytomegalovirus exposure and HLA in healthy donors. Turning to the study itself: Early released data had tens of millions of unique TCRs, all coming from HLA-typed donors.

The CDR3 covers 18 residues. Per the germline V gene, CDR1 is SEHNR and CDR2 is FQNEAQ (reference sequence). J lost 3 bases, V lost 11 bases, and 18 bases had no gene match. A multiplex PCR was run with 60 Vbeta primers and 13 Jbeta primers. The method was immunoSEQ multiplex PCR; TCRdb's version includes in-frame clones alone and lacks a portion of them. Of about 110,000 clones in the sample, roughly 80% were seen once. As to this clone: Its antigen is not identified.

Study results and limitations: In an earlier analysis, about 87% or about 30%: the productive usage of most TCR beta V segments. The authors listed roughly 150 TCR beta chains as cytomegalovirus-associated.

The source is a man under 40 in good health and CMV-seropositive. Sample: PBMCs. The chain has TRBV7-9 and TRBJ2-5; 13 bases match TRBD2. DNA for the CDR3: TGTGCCTATAGTCCGACTAGCGGGGGGAGGCGAAAAAAAGAGACCCAGTACTTC. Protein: CAYSPTSGGRRKKETQYF.